One TCR beta chain is described in this entry. Its antigen is undetermined. Clones were sequenced by immunoSEQ multiplex PCR, and TCRdb holds only the in-frame ones, with some missing. Found here are around 44,000 clones, roughly 94% of them singletons; the top ten hold about 0.12%. This entry is derived from a study of human thymus T cells. This CDR3 is built from 15 residues. Trimming took 5 bases from V and 4 from J, leaving 17 bases between them. Germline V gene data show CDR1 as SGHRS and CDR2 as YFSETQ. Study-level points and caveats: Gene usage for V and J segments appeared biased in thymic and blood repertoires.

Healthy Finnish infants having corrective surgery for congenital heart defects served as donors. During surgery, about 0.45-1 mL peripheral blood was drawn from four of eight donors. Genomic DNA was extracted from every available blood leukocyte. The TCR comes from a boy under three years old with a congenital heart defect but otherwise immunologically healthy. The sequenced sample was blood. The chain combines TRBV5-1 with TRBJ2-3; D is perhaps TRBD1 or TRBD2 (5 bases each). This chain's CDR3 is CASRPGPLSPDTQYF. The CDR3, as DNA: TGCGCCAGCAGGCCGGGACCTCTAAGTCCAGATACGCAGTATTTT.